Each of the 19 T cell receptor beta chains below was sequenced from the same sample in a study of T cell repertoires in cytomegalovirus infection. TCRdb reanalysed the reads using MiXCR and keeps one entry per CDR3 protein. The repertoire holds approximately 250,000 distinct CDR3 sequences, with around 6.4% as singletons. The sequenced material came from PBMCs. These receptors all stem from a human donor in good health (CMV status not recorded). Some clones in this sample may be carry-over from other donors' samples.

This clonotype occurred many times. The chain uses TRBV28 and TRBJ1-5, with a weak D call TRBD1 (5 bases). The CDR3 is 15 residues long. V was cut by 7 bases and J by 6 bases, with 19 bases left in between. The germline V gene has CDR1 MDHEN and CDR2 SYDVKM. CDR3 amino acids: CASTLRGRGGQPQHF. The CDR3 nucleotides read TGTGCCAGCACCCTTCGGGGGAGGGGCGGTCAGCCCCAGCATTTT.

This clonotype was observed many times. The genes are TRBV20-1 and TRBJ1-5; tentatively, D is TRBD1 (5 bases). The CDR3 is 12 residues long. Germline V lookup: CDR1 DFQATT, CDR2 SNEGSKA (reference sequence). V was pared by 6 bases and J by 10 bases, with 16 bases between. This CDR3 is CSAGVRRDPQHF. CDR3 DNA: TGCAGTGCCGGCGTCCGGAGGGACCCCCAGCATTTT.

This clonotype was seen at least ten times. The chain carries TRBV7-2 and TRBJ2-7, with 7 bases that match TRBD1. The CDR3 consists of 13 residues. Germline lookup yields CDR1 SGHTA and CDR2 FQGNSA. V shed 3 bases, J shed 2 bases, and the junction held 1 base outside the gene matches. The CDR3 DNA sequence: TGTGCCAGCAGCTTGACAGGGACCTACGAGCAGTACTTC. Translated, it gives CASSLTGTYEQYF.

This clonotype was counted many times. The CDR3 is CASSLARQSYGYTF. The CDR3 coding sequence is TGTGCCAGCAGTTTAGCGAGACAGTCCTATGGCTACACCTTC. The genes are TRBV12-3 or TRBV12-4 and TRBJ1-2; tentatively, D is TRBD1 (5 bases). The V end was cut by 0 bases, the J end by 4 bases, with 9 bases between. The CDR3 has 14 amino acids.

This clonotype was observed many times. This chain uses TRBV29-1 with TRBJ2-3, with 7 nucleotides matching TRBD1. The germline gives CDR1 SQVTM, CDR2 ANQGSEA. With V trimmed by 6 bases and J by 0 bases, 6 bases remained unmatched. The CDR3 extends over 14 amino acids. In DNA, the CDR3 is TGCAGCGTAGGCTACAGGGGCAGCACAGATACGCAGTATTTT. It codes for CSVGYRGSTDTQYF.

Many counts were recorded for this clonotype. The V and J genes are TRBV7-2 and TRBJ2-1; the D gene is possibly TRBD2 (6 bases). The V gene lost 4 bases and the J gene lost 0 bases, with 10 bases spanning the gap. In germline, CDR1 is SGHTA, CDR2 FQGNSA. The CDR3 covers 15 residues. CDR3 residues: CASSSGGYSYNEQFF. The DNA of the CDR3 is TGTGCCAGCAGCTCAGGAGGGTACTCCTACAATGAGCAGTTCTTC.

This clonotype was observed at least ten times. V is TRBV6-6 and J is TRBJ2-6; no clear D gene. Germline CDR1 MNHNY, CDR2 SVGAGI (reference sequence). Trimming cost V 7 bases and J 1 base, with 5 bases left between them. The CDR3 is made up of 13 amino acids. CDR3 DNA sequence: TGTGCCAGCAAGTTATCTGGGGCCAACGTCCTGACTTTC. This gives the protein CASKLSGANVLTF.

The table lists this clonotype with many counts. V is TRBV29-1 and J is TRBJ2-1; D gene unclear. Germline lookup yields CDR1 SQVTM and CDR2 ANQGSEA. With 1 base removed from V and 8 bases from J, the gap between germline ends came to 24 bases. There are 17 residues in the CDR3. Here the CDR3 reads CSVEAFGSGLPVDEQFF. The CDR3 DNA reads TGCAGCGTTGAAGCCTTCGGGTCCGGCTTGCCGGTGGATGAGCAGTTCTTC.

This clonotype was detected only once. The chain recombines TRBV7-3 with TRBJ2-3; D gene ambiguous. CDR3 size: 14 residues. In germline, CDR1 is SGHTA, CDR2 FQGTGA. Trimming pared 3 bases from V and 4 bases from J, leaving 11 bases between. The CDR3 sequence: CASSFRVPPDTQYF. CDR3 DNA sequence: TGTGCCAGCAGCTTCCGGGTACCACCAGATACGCAGTATTTT.

This chain uses TRBV4-3 with TRBJ2-3, with TRBD2 identical over 7 bases. Germline V gives CDR1 LGHNA, CDR2 YSLEER. The J segment lost 0 bases and the V segment lost 4 bases, leaving 7 bases of the junction unmatched. This CDR3 has 16 amino acids. CDR3 DNA: TGCGCCAGCAGCCCTACCGGGCGGGGGAGCACAGATACGCAGTATTTT. Protein sequence: CASSPTGRGSTDTQYF.

This clonotype was observed at least ten times. V is TRBV11-2 and J is TRBJ1-2; no clear D. CDR1 SGHAT and CDR2 FQNNGV come from the germline V gene. The CDR3 is made up of 15 amino acids. V shed 4 bases and J shed 0 bases, with 12 bases lying between them. CDR3 in DNA: TGTGCCAGCAGCTCACCGAGGACGCCTAACTATGGCTACACCTTC. Its protein is CASSSPRTPNYGYTF.

In its sample, this clonotype was seen many times. The chain combines TRBV7-2 with TRBJ1-4, with TRBD1 identical over 8 bases. The V gene's germline CDR1 is SGHTA and CDR2 FQGNSA. The CDR3 is 14 residues long. J was trimmed by 6 bases and V by 2 bases; bases with no gene match: 2. CDR3 region: CASSLSGGYEKLFF. CDR3 bases: TGTGCCAGCAGCTTATCAGGGGGCTATGAAAAACTGTTTTTT.

At least ten counts were recorded for this clonotype. The chain is built from TRBV7-6 and TRBJ2-1; 8 bases line up with TRBD2. Germline V gene lookup returns CDR1 SGHVS and CDR2 FNYEAQ. With 5 bases clipped from V and 4 bases from J, the junction kept 10 bases outside the gene matches. The CDR3 spans 16 residues. The CDR3 is CASSALIAGSYNEQFF. The CDR3 DNA is TGTGCCAGCAGCGCCCTTATAGCGGGGTCATACAATGAGCAGTTCTTC.

This clonotype was counted ten times or more. This chain uses TRBV7-3 with TRBJ2-1, with 9 bases aligning to TRBD1. Trimming took 1 base from V and 10 from J; bases not matched to a gene: 5. This CDR3 is built from 14 residues. Germline values: CDR1 SGHTA, CDR2 FQGTGA. The CDR3 bases are TGTGCCAGCAGCTTAATGGGACAGGGTGTGGAGCAGTTCTTC. Translated, it gives CASSLMGQGVEQFF.

This clonotype has ten or more counts. This chain links TRBV29-1 with TRBJ1-1; no firm D call. Germline lookup yields CDR1 SQVTM and CDR2 ANQGSEA. This CDR3 has 14 residues. Trimming took 7 bases from V and 3 from J, leaving 18 bases between them. CDR3: CSASRRTDDTEAFF. CDR3 DNA sequence: TGCAGCGCATCCCGGCGGACGGATGACACTGAAGCTTTCTTT.

Many counts were recorded for this clonotype. The rearrangement uses TRBV5-6 and TRBJ1-1; D is unclear. This CDR3 region has 14 residues. V dropped 0 bases and J dropped 1 base, with 7 bases sitting between them. The germline CDR1 and CDR2 sequences are SGHDT and YYEEEE. The CDR3 bases are TGTGCCAGCAGCTTGGGTATCGGGAACACTGAAGCTTTCTTT. This codes for CASSLGIGNTEAFF.

This clonotype appeared many times. The CDR3 bases are TGTGCCAGCAGCCGCAGAGGACAGGGATGGACTGAAGCTTTCTTT. It codes for CASSRRGQGWTEAFF. The V and J genes are TRBV6-1 and TRBJ1-1; 8 bases match TRBD1. Looked up from germline, CDR1 is MNHNS and CDR2 is SASEGT. Trimming cost V 6 bases and J 5 bases; bases outside gene matches: 11. This CDR3 spans 15 amino acids.

This clonotype showed up many times. The chain combines TRBV4-2 with TRBJ2-1, with D possibly being TRBD1 (6 bases). V dropped 0 bases and J dropped 8 bases, with 8 bases sitting between them. Germline V gives CDR1 LGHNA, CDR2 YNFKEQ. This CDR3 spans 13 amino acids. CDR3 coding DNA: TGTGCCAGCAGCCAAGAAGCAGGGGATGAGCAGTTCTTC. Its protein product is CASSQEAGDEQFF.

V and J are TRBV2 and TRBJ2-3; no definite D call. This CDR3 has 11 residues. CDR1 is SNHLY, CDR2 FYNNEI, per germline. The V end was cut by 10 bases, the J end by 6 bases, with 11 bases between. The CDR3 loop is CATGQVDTQYF. The CDR3 region has the DNA TGTGCCACCGGCCAGGTGGATACGCAGTATTTT. Full variable domain (rest looked up from reference TRBV2 and TRBJ2-3): EPEVTQTPSHQVTQMGQEVILRCVPISNHLYFYWYRQILGQKVEFLVSFYNNEISEKSEIFDDQFSVERPDGSNFTLKIRSTKLEDSAMYFCATGQVDTQYFGPGTRLTVL.